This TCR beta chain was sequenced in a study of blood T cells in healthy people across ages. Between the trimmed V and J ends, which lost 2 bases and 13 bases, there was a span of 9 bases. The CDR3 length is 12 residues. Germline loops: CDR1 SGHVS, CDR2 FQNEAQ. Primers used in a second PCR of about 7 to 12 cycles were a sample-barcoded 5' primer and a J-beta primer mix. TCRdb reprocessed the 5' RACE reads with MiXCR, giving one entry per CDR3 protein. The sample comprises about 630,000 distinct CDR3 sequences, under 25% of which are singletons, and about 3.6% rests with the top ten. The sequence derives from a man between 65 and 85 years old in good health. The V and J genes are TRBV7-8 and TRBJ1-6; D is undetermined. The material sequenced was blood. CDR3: CASSLSAAPLHF. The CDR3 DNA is TGTGCCAGCAGCTTATCAGCCGCTCCCCTCCACTTT.